The sequence of this T cell receptor beta chain was determined in a study of blood T cell repertoires in COVID-19. Study background: Whether acute or convalescent, the COVID-19 samples came from the United States, Italy and Spain. The cDNA or gDNA used as material had been derived from T cells, B-cell-depleted T cells, or PBMCs.

In the original processing: Amplified reference gene primers provided the basis for estimating nucleated cell counts. TCRdb's table, derived via immunoSEQ multiplex PCR, lists solely in-frame clones and lacks some. V and J calls and clone size come straight from that table; D and trimming were deduced from the DNA. The sample consists of about 210,000 clones, around 83% of them appearing once. This CDR3 has 14 amino acids. CDR1 SGHNT and CDR2 YYREEE come from the germline V gene (reference sequence). Germline trimming cut 4 bases from V and 5 bases from J; bases unmatched to any gene: 8. The chain links TRBV5-4 to TRBJ1-1; 7 bases agree with TRBD1. This sequence originates from a woman of 80 years or more with acute or convalescent COVID-19. Sequenced sample: peripheral blood. Here the CDR3 reads CASSQQGIGTEAFF. The CDR3 nucleotides read TGTGCCAGCAGCCAACAGGGGATCGGGACTGAAGCTTTCTTT.